This is a list of T cell receptor beta chains from one sample in a study of T cells in localized non-small cell lung cancer. The table came from immunoSEQ multiplex PCR; TCRdb's copy has only in-frame clones and leaves some out. The data hold tens of thousands of clones, with about 91% observed a single time. The starting material was peripheral blood mononuclear cells, obtained before any cancer treatment. All receptors come from a woman aged 40-69 years with stage III lung adenocarcinoma. CDR3s include the opening cysteine and the closing phenylalanine or tryptophan. D genes are given only for firm matches. The size entry is marked missing in some rows and otherwise reads once, few, many or a size class.

d_gene	v_gene	abundance	j_gene	CDR3aa	CDR3nt
.	TRBV7-8	.	TRBJ2-7	CASSLRGDLSYEQYF	TGTGCCAGCAGCTTACGGGGTGACCTATCATACGAGCAGTACTTC
TRBD1	TRBV27	.	TRBJ1-5	CASSKGAGGDQPQHF	TGTGCCAGCAGTAAGGGGGCAGGGGGAGATCAGCCCCAGCATTTT
.	TRBV10-2	.	TRBJ2-7	CASSEGRESYEQYF	TGCGCCAGCAGTGAGGGTAGGGAGTCCTACGAGCAGTACTTC
TRBD2	TRBV5-1	once	TRBJ2-2	CASSLVSGDTGELFF	TGCGCCAGCAGCTTGGTTAGCGGGGACACCGGGGAGCTGTTTTTT
TRBD2	TRBV6-5	once	TRBJ2-1	CASSFRTSGRTEFF	TGTGCCAGCAGCTTTCGGACTAGCGGGAGAACGGAGTTCTTC
TRBD1	TRBV5-1	.	TRBJ2-5	CASSLRSRTGERKTQYF	TGCGCCAGCAGCTTGCGGTCTCGGACAGGGGAGAGGAAGACCCAGTACTTC
.	TRBV7-2	.	TRBJ1-2	CASSLEWAYGYTF	TGTGCCAGCAGCTTAGAATGGGCCTACGGCTACACCTTC
.	TRBV7-9	.	TRBJ2-1	CASRRGSVEGHEQFF	TGTGCCAGCAGGAGAGGGAGTGTGGAGGGCCATGAGCAGTTCTTC
.	TRBV14	.	TRBJ2-1	CASSQFPSASPDEQFF	TGTGCCAGCAGCCAATTCCCTAGCGCGAGTCCGGATGAGCAGTTCTTC
.	TRBV2	.	TRBJ2-1	CASITGGPFSYNEQFF	TGTGCCAGCATAACGGGCGGACCTTTCTCCTACAATGAGCAGTTCTTC
.	TRBV5-8	.	TRBJ1-5	CASSFVTNSNQPQHF	TGTGCCAGCAGCTTTGTCACAAATAGCAATCAGCCCCAGCATTTT
.	TRBV5-1	.	TRBJ1-2	CASSLEGDGYTF	TGCGCCAGCAGCTTGGAGGGGGATGGCTACACCTTC
.	TRBV4-3	.	TRBJ1-2	CASSQERGQPNYGYTF	TGCGCCAGCAGCCAAGAACGCGGGCAGCCGAACTATGGCTACACCTTC
TRBD1	TRBV4-3	.	TRBJ1-1	CASSQEGGWTEAFF	TGCGCCAGCAGCCAGGAAGGGGGCTGGACTGAAGCTTTCTTT
.	TRBV7-9	.	TRBJ2-5	CASSLAHPQETQYF	TGTGCCAGCAGCTTAGCCCACCCCCAAGAGACCCAGTACTTC
TRBD1	TRBV5-1	.	TRBJ1-2	CASSPGGNYGYTF	TGCGCCAGCAGTCCAGGGGGTAACTATGGCTACACCTTC
TRBD2	TRBV2	.	TRBJ2-1	CASSDPGTSAWNEQFF	TGTGCCAGCAGTGATCCCGGGACTAGCGCCTGGAATGAGCAGTTCTTC
.	TRBV19	.	TRBJ2-1	CASSIGYSFEAGYNEQFF	TGTGCCAGTAGTATAGGATACTCTTTCGAAGCAGGGTACAATGAGCAGTTCTTC
.	TRBV7-2	.	TRBJ1-1	CASSFRPPGTEAFF	TGTGCCAGCAGCTTCCGGCCCCCGGGGACTGAAGCTTTCTTT
TRBD1	TRBV5-5	.	TRBJ2-5	CASSLGGQGAWETQYF	TGTGCCAGCAGCTTGGGAGGACAGGGGGCGTGGGAGACCCAGTACTTC
.	TRBV11-1	.	TRBJ2-7	CASSLTTGQGYEQYF	TGTGCCAGCAGCCTAACTACCGGGCAGGGTTACGAGCAGTACTTC
.	TRBV5-1	.	TRBJ1-1	CASSFQGNTEAFF	TGCGCCAGCAGCTTTCAGGGGAACACTGAAGCTTTCTTT
TRBD1	TRBV27	.	TRBJ2-6	CASSQNRDSRGGANVLTF	TGTGCCAGCAGCCAAAATAGGGACAGCCGAGGTGGGGCCAACGTCCTGACTTTC
.	TRBV4-1	.	TRBJ2-1	CASSQRPDNEQFF	TGCGCCAGCAGCCAACGCCCCGACAATGAGCAGTTCTTC
TRBD2	TRBV15	.	TRBJ2-1	CATSLAGGRGQQFF	TGTGCCACCAGCCTAGCGGGGGGGCGAGGGCAGCAGTTCTTC
.	TRBV6-1	once	TRBJ1-2	CASSGKAGGYTF	TGTGCCAGCAGTGGCAAGGCCGGGGGCTACACCTTC
.	TRBV6-6	.	TRBJ2-7	CASSSGRLPYEQYF	TGTGCCAGCAGTTCGGGACGCCTCCCCTACGAGCAGTACTTC
.	TRBV7-7	few	TRBJ2-2	CASSLGRTVRNTGELFF	TGTGCCAGCAGCTTAGGTCGGACAGTCCGGAACACCGGGGAGCTGTTTTTT
TRBD1	TRBV2	.	TRBJ1-6	CASSEEQGVRSPLHF	TGTGCCAGCAGTGAAGAACAGGGGGTTAGGTCACCCCTCCACTTT
TRBD2	TRBV29-1	.	TRBJ2-1	CSVVPGLASYNEQFF	TGCAGCGTTGTCCCCGGACTAGCGTCCTACAATGAGCAGTTCTTC
.	TRBV10-2	.	TRBJ1-5	CASRHYSNQPQHF	TGCGCCAGCAGACATTATAGCAATCAGCCCCAGCATTTT
.	TRBV6-1	once	TRBJ1-1	CASIARGINTEAFF	TGTGCCAGCATCGCTCGGGGTATCAACACTGAAGCTTTCTTT
.	TRBV13	.	TRBJ1-1	CASSPTGGQNTEAFF	TGTGCCAGCAGCCCCACGGGGGGGCAGAACACTGAAGCTTTCTTT
TRBD1	TRBV7-2	.	TRBJ1-2	CASSLLGGQALYGYTF	TGTGCCAGCAGCTTACTAGGTGGACAGGCCCTCTATGGCTACACCTTC
TRBD2	TRBV14	.	TRBJ2-1	CASSQAGTRGFEQFF	TGTGCCAGCAGCCAAGCTGGGACTAGAGGTTTTGAGCAGTTCTTC
TRBD1	TRBV7-6	.	TRBJ1-2	CASRQNPGQQYGYTF	TGTGCCAGCAGACAGAACCCGGGACAGCAGTATGGCTACACCTTC
.	TRBV7-2	.	TRBJ2-7	CASSLYGGEQYF	TGTGCCAGCAGCTTATATGGCGGGGAGCAGTACTTC
.	TRBV2	.	TRBJ1-2	CASSEIGPESHGYTF	TGTGCCAGCAGTGAAATCGGCCCCGAAAGCCATGGCTACACCTTC
.	TRBV15	.	TRBJ2-7	CATSRARDWQYF	TGTGCCACCAGCAGAGCTCGGGATTGGCAGTACTTC
.	TRBV21-1	.	TRBJ2-7	CASSKGEGPYEQYF	TGTGCCAGCAGCAAAGGTGAAGGTCCCTACGAGCAGTACTTC
.	TRBV10-2	.	TRBJ1-2	CASRLGDYGYTF	TGCGCCAGCAGGCTAGGGGACTATGGCTACACCTTC
TRBD1	TRBV7-2	.	TRBJ1-6	CASSPGTGINSPLHF	TGTGCCAGCAGCCCCGGGACAGGGATAAATTCACCCCTCCACTTT
TRBD2	TRBV7-6	.	TRBJ2-7	CASSLPGTSGKVQYF	TGTGCCAGCAGCTTACCGGGGACTAGCGGGAAGGTGCAGTACTTC
TRBD2	TRBV11-3	once	TRBJ2-2	CASSLHRLAGNTGELFF	TGTGCCAGCAGCTTACATCGACTAGCGGGGAACACCGGGGAGCTGTTTTTT
TRBD2	TRBV10-1	.	TRBJ2-1	CASSGAGTSGNSYNEQFF	TGCGCCAGCAGCGGGGCCGGGACTAGCGGGAACTCCTACAATGAGCAGTTCTTC
TRBD2	TRBV5-1	once	TRBJ2-3	CASSLGLAGTTDTQYF	TGCGCCAGCAGCTTGGGACTAGCGGGGACCACAGATACGCAGTATTTT
TRBD2	TRBV5-1	.	TRBJ2-1	CASSFYGLAGGVNEQFF	TGCGCCAGCAGCTTTTACGGACTAGCGGGAGGGGTCAATGAGCAGTTCTTC
.	TRBV19	.	TRBJ1-1	CASTKSGGTEAFF	TGTGCCAGTACAAAGAGCGGGGGCACTGAAGCTTTCTTT
.	TRBV10-2	.	TRBJ2-1	CASSARDWPSWNEQFF	TGCGCCAGCAGTGCACGGGACTGGCCTTCGTGGAATGAGCAGTTCTTC
.	TRBV4-3	.	TRBJ2-5	CASSQGPPETQYF	TGCGCCAGCAGCCAAGGGCCACCGGAGACCCAGTACTTC